The 24 T cell receptor beta chains below come from one sample, sequenced in a study of blood T cell repertoires in COVID-19. Sequenced by immunoSEQ multiplex PCR; TCRdb stores in-frame clones only, minus some. The sample records some 120,000 clones, more than 75% being singletons. Sequences were obtained from peripheral blood. The receptor set was obtained from a man aged 55 to 70 with COVID-19, enrolled during active disease.

The table lists this clone with a few counts. The chain joins TRBV18 to TRBJ2-4; no clear D. Germline V gene data show CDR1 as KGHSH and CDR2 as LQKENI. Trimming pared 4 bases from V and 2 bases from J, leaving 9 bases between. This CDR3 comprises 14 residues. In DNA, the CDR3 is TGTGCCAGCTCACTCCCTGACTCCAAAAACATTCAGTACTTC. Translating it yields CASSLPDSKNIQYF.

The chain is built from TRBV10-3 and TRBJ1-5, with 7 bases matching TRBD1. Trimming removed 10 bases from V and 3 bases from J; junction bases left unmatched: 9. Germline V gene sequence: CDR1 ENHRY, CDR2 SYGVKD. There are 14 residues in the CDR3. CDR3 in amino acids: CASSGQVINQPQHF. CDR3 nucleotide sequence: TGTGCCAGCTCTGGACAGGTTATCAATCAGCCCCAGCATTTT.

The chain links TRBV7-3 to TRBJ2-7, with 9 bases lining up with TRBD1. After removal of 6 bases from V and 3 bases from J, the junction contained 6 bases not matched to a gene. The CDR3 runs to 14 residues. Germline-derived CDR1 and CDR2 are SGHTA and FQGTGA. The CDR3 DNA reads TGTGCCAGCAGTTCCGGGACAGGGAACTACGAGCAGTACTTC. It translates to CASSSGTGNYEQYF.

This chain joins TRBV24-1 and TRBJ2-7; 7 nucleotides align to TRBD1. V lost 5 bases to trimming and J lost 7 bases; unmatched junction nucleotides: 7. CDR1 KGHDR and CDR2 SFDVKD come from the germline V gene. This CDR3 spans 13 amino acids. In nucleotides, the CDR3 is TGTGCCACCAGTGGACAGGGTTTACAAGAGCAGTACTTC. Amino acids: CATSGQGLQEQYF.

This clone was seen a few times. Distinct nucleotide sequences in the sample also encode this CDR3. This chain connects TRBV29-1 to TRBJ2-1; D might be TRBD1 (6 bases). The CDR3 runs 11 residues. CDR1 and CDR2 from the germline V gene are SQVTM and ANQGSEA. V lost 4 bases to trimming and J lost 6 bases, with 7 bases between them. The CDR3 spells CSVGRGNEQFF. The CDR3 bases are TGCAGCGTTGGCAGGGGCAATGAGCAGTTCTTC.

The chain has TRBV11-2 and TRBJ1-1, with TRBD1 matching 7 bases. The CDR3 runs 16 residues. V lost 6 bases, J lost 0 bases, and 10 bases stayed unmatched. CDR1 is SGHAT and CDR2 is FQNNGV in the germline V gene. In nucleotides, the CDR3 is TGTGCCAGCAGTTCACAGGGGACGAATCTGAACACTGAAGCTTTCTTT. It codes for CASSSQGTNLNTEAFF.

The chain joins TRBV19 to TRBJ1-5; 7 bases are shared with TRBD1. The V segment lost 7 bases and the J segment 4 bases; nucleotides outside the gene matches: 16. CDR3 length: 17 amino acids. The germline CDR1 and CDR2 sequences are LNHDA and SQIVND (reference sequence). Written as DNA, the CDR3 is TGTGCCAGTACCCTTCCAGGGGGGCCAGGGGTAAATCAGCCCCAGCATTTT. Residues: CASTLPGGPGVNQPQHF.

The genes are TRBV2 and TRBJ2-2, with 7 bases identical to TRBD1. CDR3 size: 14 residues. From germline, CDR1 is SNHLY and CDR2 FYNNEI. Trimming removed 4 bases from V and 4 bases from J; junction bases left unmatched: 3. CDR3 loop: CASSGQGITGELFF. The CDR3 bases are TGTGCCAGCAGTGGACAGGGAATCACCGGGGAGCTGTTTTTT.

The CDR3 loop is CASSKTGEYGYTF. DNA of the CDR3: TGTGCCAGCAGCAAGACAGGGGAGTATGGCTACACCTTC. The V gene is TRBV6-5, the J gene TRBJ1-2; 8 nucleotides line up with TRBD1. The CDR3 is made up of 13 amino acids. Germline CDR1 MNHEY, CDR2 SVGAGI. With 6 bases clipped from V and 5 bases from J, the junction kept 5 bases outside the gene matches.

The chain links TRBV6-2 or TRBV6-3 to TRBJ1-5; 7 positions agree with TRBD1. The CDR3 runs to 17 residues. J was trimmed by 0 bases and V by 6 bases; bases with no gene match: 11. Germline V gene lookup returns CDR1 MNHEY and CDR2 SVGEGT. The CDR3 sequence is CASSLLETGDSNQPQHF. The DNA of the CDR3 is TGTGCCAGCAGCTTACTCGAAACAGGGGATAGCAATCAGCCCCAGCATTTT.

J is TRBJ2-3 and V is TRBV4-2, with D possibly TRBD2 on 6 matching bases. Germline V gene sequence: CDR1 LGHNA, CDR2 YNFKEQ. The CDR3 sequence is 15 residues long. Trimming cost V 0 bases and J 4 bases, with 11 bases left between them. CDR3 region: CASSQDNGSPDTQYF. CDR3 nucleotide sequence: TGTGCCAGCAGCCAAGATAACGGGAGCCCAGATACGCAGTATTTT.

The chain recombines TRBV19 with TRBJ1-5, with D possibly being TRBD1 (6 bases). With 5 bases removed from V and 1 base from J, the gap between germline ends came to 12 bases. The length of the CDR3 is 15 residues. Germline CDR1 LNHDA, CDR2 SQIVND (reference sequence). This chain's CDR3 is CASSLDGQSNQPQHF. CDR3 in DNA: TGTGCCAGTAGTCTTGACGGACAGAGCAATCAGCCCCAGCATTTT.

This chain joins TRBV29-1 and TRBJ2-1; D gene uncertain. The ends were cut back, 7 bases at V and 5 bases at J, with 9 bases in the middle. The CDR3 has 11 amino acids. Germline assignment: CDR1 SQVTM and CDR2 ANQGSEA. CDR3 DNA sequence: TGCAGCGGGGCCCCCAACAATGAGCAGTTCTTC. It codes for CSGAPNNEQFF.

The chain links TRBV4-2 to TRBJ2-2; tentatively, D is TRBD2 (6 bases). The V end was cut by 0 bases, the J end by 0 bases, with 8 bases between. There are 16 residues in the CDR3. Germline-derived CDR1 and CDR2 are LGHNA and YNFKEQ. CDR3 DNA sequence: TGTGCCAGCAGCCAAGATAGCGGAGCGAACACCGGGGAGCTGTTTTTT. Protein product: CASSQDSGANTGELFF.

This sequence joins TRBV27 and TRBJ1-1; possible D gene TRBD1, 5 bases. Trimming stripped 0 bases from V and 3 bases from J, with 11 bases between. Germline V gene lookup returns CDR1 MNHEY and CDR2 SMNVEV (reference sequence). This CDR3 has 15 residues. This CDR3 reads CASSLSGARDTEAFF. The CDR3 coding sequence is TGTGCCAGCAGTTTATCAGGGGCCAGGGACACTGAAGCTTTCTTT.

The chain combines TRBV27 with TRBJ2-7, with TRBD1 matching 9 bases. CDR3 length: 17 amino acids. CDR1 and CDR2 from the germline V gene are MNHEY and SMNVEV (reference sequence). The trim removed 3 bases at V and 3 bases at J, leaving 12 bases unmatched. CDR3: CASSFLIADRGGYEQYF. The CDR3 bases are TGTGCCAGCAGTTTCCTGATCGCCGACAGGGGGGGCTACGAGCAGTACTTC.

V gene TRBV29-1 combines with J gene TRBJ1-1; tentative D call: TRBD1 (6 bases). V was pared by 7 bases and J by 0 bases, with 15 bases between. The CDR3 is 14 residues long. Germline CDR1 SQVTM, CDR2 ANQGSEA. The CDR3 DNA reads TGCAGCGGGTCACAGGGATCAATGAACACTGAAGCTTTCTTT. Amino acid sequence: CSGSQGSMNTEAFF.

The chain links TRBV27 to TRBJ1-4; D gene uncertain. The CDR3 length is 14 residues. Looked up from germline, CDR1 is MNHEY and CDR2 is SMNVEV (reference sequence). The V end was cut by 2 bases, the J end by 0 bases, with 4 bases between. The CDR3 bases are TGTGCCAGCAGTTTAGCGGCAACTAATGAAAAACTGTTTTTT. It encodes CASSLAATNEKLFF.

The J gene is TRBJ1-1, the V gene TRBV7-2; D is perhaps TRBD1 (5 bases). Germline CDR1 and CDR2: SGHTA and FQGNSA. V gave up 7 bases and J gave up 1 base, with 16 bases separating them. CDR3 length: 15 amino acids. The CDR3 here is CASNIKGQGNTEAFF. CDR3 DNA: TGTGCCAGCAACATAAAAGGCCAGGGGAACACTGAAGCTTTCTTT.

This rearrangement joins TRBV5-4 to TRBJ1-2, with D hard to call. Germline loops: CDR1 SGHNT, CDR2 YYREEE (reference sequence). V lost 0 bases and J 8 bases, leaving 14 bases between the germline ends. The CDR3 extends over 14 amino acids. The CDR3, as DNA: TGTGCCAGCAGCTTGGCCGACTCGAGAGGAGGCTACACCTTC. As protein: CASSLADSRGGYTF.

This chain joins TRBV3-1 (or the pseudogene TRBV3-2) and TRBJ2-3; TRBD2 matches 7 bases. Germline CDR1 LGHDT, CDR2 YNNKEL (reference sequence). J lost 4 bases, V lost 3 bases, and 19 bases had no gene match. This CDR3 is 19 amino acids long. CDR3 in amino acids: CASSQGEARDYYRPDTQYF. CDR3 DNA sequence: TGTGCCAGCAGCCAGGGTGAAGCCCGGGACTACTACCGTCCAGATACGCAGTATTTT.

The chain combines TRBV7-3 with TRBJ2-1; D remains ambiguous. The ends were cut back, 2 bases at V and 9 bases at J, with 5 bases in the middle. This CDR3 contains 11 residues. CDR1 is SGHTA and CDR2 is FQGTGA in the germline V gene. The chain's CDR3 is CASSLDSEQFF. Written as DNA, the CDR3 is TGTGCCAGCAGCTTAGATAGTGAGCAGTTCTTC.

This sequence joins TRBV4-1 and TRBJ2-1; perhaps TRBD1 as D (6 bases). There are 14 residues in the CDR3. The germline V gene has CDR1 MGHRA and CDR2 YSYEKL. Trimming left V 3 bases short and J 5 bases short, with 11 bases between. CDR3 in amino acids: CASSQGAVNNEQFF. CDR3 DNA sequence: TGCGCCAGCAGCCAGGGGGCAGTCAACAATGAGCAGTTCTTC.

The chain uses TRBV5-8 and TRBJ1-2, with D tentatively TRBD1 (5 bases). The CDR3 spans 13 residues. Germline V gene lookup returns CDR1 SGHTS and CDR2 YDEGEE. Deletions cut 0 bases from V and 2 bases from J, with 5 bases between. CDR3 in amino acids: CASSLDRNYGYTF. CDR3 DNA sequence: TGTGCCAGCAGCTTGGACAGGAACTATGGCTACACCTTC. Filled out from reference TRBV5-8 and TRBJ1-2, the complete variable domain reads EAGVTQSPTHLIKTRGQQATLRCSPISGHTSVYWYQQALGLGLQFLLWYDEGEERNRGNFPPRFSGRQFPNYSSELNVNALELEDSALYLCASSLDRNYGYTFGSGTRLTVV.